This TCR beta chain originates from a study of cytomegalovirus exposure and HLA in healthy donors. The PCR employed 60 Vbeta primers together with 13 Jbeta primers. Here immunoSEQ multiplex PCR was the method, and the copy in TCRdb shows in-frame clones only, minus some. The data show approximately 40,000 clones, and the top ten clones hold roughly 6.4%. This CDR3 has 16 amino acids. Trimming took 4 bases from V and 0 from J, leaving 15 bases between them. CDR1 is MGHRA, CDR2 YSYEKL, per germline. The receptor was isolated from a human donor in good health. The sequencing input was PBMCs. The rearrangement uses TRBV4-1 and TRBJ1-1; D remains ambiguous. The CDR3, as DNA: TGCGCCAGCAGCCCCCCAGGCCCGGGGTTGAACACTGAAGCTTTCTTT. Its translation is CASSPPGPGLNTEAFF.